This is a list of T cell receptor beta chains from one sample in a study of shared clonotypes between healthy human individuals. Produced via immunoSEQ multiplex PCR; TCRdb's table is partial and in-frame only. Among some 500,000 clones listed, approximately 95% were seen once. Source material: naive CD4+ T cells sorted from blood. The receptors come from a woman between 25 and 40 years old in good health. CDR3s include the opening cysteine and the closing phenylalanine or tryptophan. A D gene is named only where the DNA matches it firmly. Clone size is given for some rows only: seen once, a few or many times, or a class if the clone is expanded.

cdr3_aa cdr3_nt j_call d_call clone_size v_call
CASSSPGTGGYEQYF TGTGCCAGCAGTTCCCCCGGGACAGGGGGCTACGAGCAGTACTTC TRBJ2-7 TRBD1 NA TRBV11-2
CASSLTGNSPLHF TGTGCCAGTAGTCTCACTGGGAATTCACCCCTCCACTTT TRBJ1-6 NA NA TRBV19
CASRPGLAPYNEQFF TGTGCCAGTAGACCGGGACTAGCACCCTACAATGAGCAGTTCTTC TRBJ2-1 TRBD2 NA TRBV19
CASRNGQNNQPQHF TGTGCCAGCAGGAACGGACAGAACAATCAGCCCCAGCATTTT TRBJ1-5 NA once TRBV2
CASSQRWTGADSGNTIYF TGTGCCAGCAGCCAAAGGTGGACGGGAGCCGACTCTGGAAACACCATATATTTT TRBJ1-3 NA NA TRBV4-2
CASSIRDSNQPQHF TGTGCCAGTAGTATTCGGGACAGCAATCAGCCCCAGCATTTT TRBJ1-5 NA NA TRBV19
CASSAEQGSTEAFF TGTGCCAGCTCAGCGGAACAGGGAAGCACTGAAGCTTTCTTT TRBJ1-1 NA NA TRBV18
CASSSDLDSSYEQYF TGTGCCAGCAGCTCGGACCTGGACTCTAGTTACGAGCAGTACTTC TRBJ2-7 NA NA TRBV5-8
CASSSTARSYEQYF TGTGCCAGCAGTTCCACAGCGCGCTCCTACGAGCAGTACTTC TRBJ2-7 NA NA TRBV28
CASSLVMRGGQFF TGTGCCAGCAGTTTAGTCATGAGAGGGGGGCAGTTCTTC TRBJ2-1 NA NA TRBV28
CASSRTSGRVPYNEQFF TGTGCCAGCAGCCGTACTAGCGGGAGGGTCCCCTACAATGAGCAGTTCTTC TRBJ2-1 TRBD2 NA TRBV14
CASSSPDRGIAEQYF TGTGCCAGCAGCTCACCGGACAGGGGGATTGCCGAGCAGTACTTC TRBJ2-7 TRBD1 NA TRBV7-9
CASSLGGLKPYEQYF TGTGCCAGCAGCTTGGGGGGACTAAAGCCCTACGAGCAGTACTTC TRBJ2-7 TRBD2 NA TRBV7-6
CASSLIRARDTQYF TGTGCCAGCAGCTTAATCAGGGCCAGAGATACGCAGTATTTT TRBJ2-3 NA once TRBV7-9
CASSEAPGQAEAFF TGTGCCAGCAGTGAAGCGCCGGGACAGGCGGAAGCTTTCTTT TRBJ1-1 TRBD1 NA TRBV6-1
CASRGRGRSYEQYF TGTGCCAGCAGGGGTCGCGGGAGGTCGTACGAGCAGTACTTC TRBJ2-7 TRBD2 NA TRBV28
CASNPLRDTNTEAFF TGTGCCAGCAACCCTCTCCGGGACACAAACACTGAAGCTTTCTTT TRBJ1-1 NA NA TRBV6-5
CASSSIQGPRDEQYF TGTGCCAGCAGCTCAATACAGGGTCCTCGGGACGAGCAGTACTTC TRBJ2-7 NA NA TRBV7-9
CASSSPGLAPHEQYF TGCGCCAGCAGCTCGCCGGGACTAGCGCCCCACGAGCAGTACTTC TRBJ2-7 TRBD2 once TRBV5-1
CATARSGQGIDEQYF TGCGCCACCGCGAGGTCTGGACAGGGTATCGACGAGCAGTACTTC TRBJ2-7 TRBD1 NA TRBV5-1
CASSKDQGSSREQYF TGTGCCAGTAGTAAGGACCAAGGCTCCTCTCGGGAGCAGTACTTC TRBJ2-7 NA once TRBV19
CASRKDNSGNTIYF TGCGCCAGCAGGAAGGACAACTCTGGAAACACCATATATTTT TRBJ1-3 NA NA TRBV10-1
CASSFYRQSSGANVLTF TGTGCCAGCAGCTTTTACCGGCAGAGCTCTGGGGCCAACGTCCTGACTTTC TRBJ2-6 NA NA TRBV5-8
CASSPWKVGYEQYF TGTGCCAGCAGTCCCTGGAAGGTCGGGTACGAGCAGTACTTC TRBJ2-7 NA few TRBV2
CASSPGQGGTEAFF TGTGCCAGCTCACCCGGACAGGGGGGAACTGAAGCTTTCTTT TRBJ1-1 TRBD1 NA TRBV18
CASREGRDSYEQYF TGTGCCAGCAGGGAAGGACGGGATAGCTACGAGCAGTACTTC TRBJ2-7 NA NA TRBV2
CASSSPGLTLYEQYF TGTGCCAGCAGTTCTCCCGGACTTACCTTGTACGAGCAGTACTTC TRBJ2-7 NA NA TRBV28
CASSAHLGGTEAFF TGTGCCAGCAGCGCCCACTTGGGGGGAACTGAAGCTTTCTTT TRBJ1-1 NA NA TRBV9
CASSLELSSWNSYEQYF TGTGCCAGCAGCTTAGAATTATCGAGCTGGAATTCCTACGAGCAGTACTTC TRBJ2-7 NA NA TRBV7-8
CASSSHQRSYEQYF TGTGCCAGCAGCTCCCACCAGCGCTCCTACGAGCAGTACTTC TRBJ2-7 NA NA TRBV7-2
CASSLETGPLVYNEQFF TGTGCCAGCAGCTTGGAAACGGGACCCTTAGTTTACAATGAGCAGTTCTTC TRBJ2-1 NA NA TRBV5-6
CAIGPQSSYEQYF TGTGCCATCGGCCCACAGAGCTCCTACGAGCAGTACTTC TRBJ2-7 NA NA TRBV10-3
CASAGDREKLFF TGTGCCAGTGCCGGGGACAGGGAAAAACTGTTTTTT TRBJ1-4 TRBD1 NA TRBV19
CASSTGLAGTQFF TGTGCCAGCAGTACGGGACTAGCGGGAACACAGTTCTTC TRBJ2-1 TRBD2 NA TRBV27
CASSLATRLAGGYEQYF TGCGCCAGCAGCTTGGCTACTAGACTAGCGGGAGGATACGAGCAGTACTTC TRBJ2-7 TRBD2 NA TRBV5-1
CASTRSTEAFF TGTGCCAGTACGAGGAGCACTGAAGCTTTCTTT TRBJ1-1 NA NA TRBV19
CASSLAGGWEQFF TGTGCCAGCAGTCTAGCGGGAGGGTGGGAGCAGTTCTTC TRBJ2-1 TRBD2 NA TRBV25-1
CASSVEGAYSGNTIYF TGTGCCAGCAGTGTAGAAGGGGCCTACTCTGGAAACACCATATATTTT TRBJ1-3 NA NA TRBV2